This T cell receptor beta chain was sequenced during a study of T cells in Graves' hyperthyroidism and ophthalmopathy. Study-wide results and caveats: Clonotypes that were expanded in thyroid above 0.001 mostly appeared in blood too.

What was amplified from RNA transcripts were TCR beta CDR3 regions. The primer set for the first-round RT-PCR of the TCR CDR3 was HTBI. A single record per CDR3 protein comes from TCRdb applying MiXCR to the multiplex PCR reads. In the table there are a few hundred thousand distinct CDR3 sequences, about a sixth of which are singletons. This clonotype was counted many times. Its cognate antigen is unknown. Under 3 months was the duration of disease in ophthalmopathy patients, who also had a Clinical Activity Score of at least 3 and a NOSPECS grade of at least 4. Material: blood. The TCR originated in a woman between 40 and 55 years old with Graves' ophthalmopathy.

This CDR3 reads CASSRQGAGTEAFF. The CDR3 DNA reads as TGTGCCAGCAGCCGACAGGGGGCCGGAACTGAAGCTTTCTTT. The chain carries TRBV3-1 and TRBJ1-1; 10 positions agree with TRBD1. The CDR3 has 14 residues. V lost 4 bases, J lost 5 bases, and 4 bases stayed unmatched. The germline gives CDR1 LGHDT, CDR2 YNNKEL (reference sequence).